The 25 T cell receptor beta chains listed next were all sequenced from one sample in a study of control samples from healthy donors and cancer patients. Generated by immunoSEQ multiplex PCR, the TCRdb table keeps only in-frame clones and is missing some. The table has about 83,000 clones, 75% to 95% seen once. The sequencing input was blood. These receptors were obtained from a man aged 25-45 years in good health.

The chain carries TRBV9 and TRBJ2-5, with TRBD2 matching 9 bases. Trimming removed 1 base from V and 4 bases from J; junction bases left unmatched: 5. Germline V gives CDR1 SGDLS, CDR2 YYNGEE. This CDR3 is built from 15 residues. As DNA, the CDR3 is TGTGCCAGCAGCGTACTTAGCGGGAGTCGAGAGACCCAGTACTTC. Translated: CASSVLSGSRETQYF.

The chain employs TRBV7-9 and TRBJ2-1; a weak D match, TRBD1 (6 bases). This CDR3 is 15 amino acids long. V dropped 7 bases and J dropped 3 bases, with 16 bases sitting between them. Germline loops: CDR1 SEHNR, CDR2 FQNEAQ (reference sequence). The CDR3 DNA reads TGTGCCAGCATCGGGTGGGGGCGCGACTACAATGAGCAGTTCTTC. Its translation is CASIGWGRDYNEQFF.

This clone was counted a single time. V usage is TRBV11-2 and J usage is TRBJ2-5; TRBD1 matches 9 bases. With V trimmed by 2 bases and J by 5 bases, 3 bases remained unmatched. CDR3 size: 14 residues. Germline values: CDR1 SGHAT, CDR2 FQNNGV. DNA of the CDR3: TGTGCCAGCAGCTTAACAGGGGGCGCGGAGACCCAGTACTTC. Its protein product is CASSLTGGAETQYF. Drawing the rest from reference TRBV11-2 and TRBJ2-5, the complete variable domain is EAGVAQSPRYKIIEKRQSVAFWCNPISGHATLYWYQQILGQGPKLLIQFQNNGVVDDSQLPKDRFSAERLKGVDSTLKIQPAKLEDSAVYLCASSLTGGAETQYFGPGTRLLVL.

The chain recombines TRBV5-1 with TRBJ2-3; TRBD1 matches at 8 bases. V trimming: 4 bases; J trimming: 2 bases; junction bases outside the gene matches: 6. The CDR3 is 15 amino acids. CDR1 and CDR2 from the germline V gene are SGHRS and YFSETQ. Here the CDR3 DNA reads TGCGCCAGCAGCATTCCGGGACAGGTCACAGATACGCAGTATTTT. It specifies CASSIPGQVTDTQYF.

The rearrangement joins TRBV6-5 to TRBJ1-1; no definite D call. The ends were cut back, 6 bases at V and 2 bases at J, with 10 bases in the middle. The germline gives CDR1 MNHEY, CDR2 SVGAGI. The CDR3 loop spans 13 amino acids. CDR3 in amino acids: CASRLRENTEAFF. The CDR3 coding sequence is TGTGCCAGCAGACTAAGGGAAAACACTGAAGCTTTCTTT.

This clone was seen a single time. This chain uses TRBV2 with TRBJ2-7, with D hard to call. Germline loops: CDR1 SNHLY, CDR2 FYNNEI. CDR3 length: 15 residues. Trimming pared 3 bases from V and 2 bases from J, leaving 14 bases between. The CDR3: CASSDSWPKTYEQYF. The DNA for the CDR3 is TGTGCCAGCAGTGACTCCTGGCCGAAGACCTACGAGCAGTACTTC. Looking up the rest from reference TRBV2 and TRBJ2-7 gives the full variable domain: EPEVTQTPSHQVTQMGQEVILRCVPISNHLYFYWYRQILGQKVEFLVSFYNNEISEKSEIFDDQFSVERPDGSNFTLKIRSTKLEDSAMYFCASSDSWPKTYEQYFGPGTRLTVT.

This chain uses TRBV19 with TRBJ1-5; a weak D match, TRBD1 (6 bases). The V gene's germline CDR1 is LNHDA and CDR2 SQIVND (reference sequence). This CDR3 has 16 amino acids. Trimming stripped 3 bases from V and 0 bases from J, with 12 bases between. The CDR3 here is CASSIVGQLSNQPQHF. In DNA, the CDR3 is TGTGCCAGTAGTATCGTAGGACAGCTTAGCAATCAGCCCCAGCATTTT.

The chain uses TRBV5-6 and TRBJ2-3; the D is unclear. CDR1 and CDR2 (germline): SGHDT, YYEEEE. The CDR3 length is 11 residues. V was clipped by 4 bases and J by 5 bases, with 5 bases between them. The CDR3 bases are TGTGCCAGCAGCCGAGGAGATACGCAGTATTTT. This codes for CASSRGDTQYF.

The gene calls are TRBV11-2 and TRBJ2-1, with unresolved D. The length of the CDR3 is 13 residues. Trimming shortened V by 2 bases and J by 10 bases, and 12 bases separated the two germline ends. Germline lookup yields CDR1 SGHAT and CDR2 FQNNGV. The CDR3 sequence is CASSLWGLDEQFF. The CDR3 region has the DNA TGTGCCAGCAGCTTATGGGGTCTTGACGAGCAGTTCTTC.

This chain joins TRBV19 and TRBJ2-1; 10 nucleotides line up with TRBD1. There are 16 residues in the CDR3. Per germline, CDR1 LNHDA and CDR2 SQIVND (reference sequence). The ends lost 3 bases at V and 8 bases at J; junction bases unmatched: 10. In DNA form, the CDR3 reads TGTGCCAGTAGTATCCTAGGGACAGGGGCGGCGGATGAGCAGTTCTTC. Protein: CASSILGTGAADEQFF.

The chain joins TRBV13 to TRBJ2-5, with D unclear. V lost 5 bases and J lost 5, with 15 bases in between. In germline, CDR1 is PRHDT, CDR2 FYEKMQ (reference sequence). This CDR3 is 14 amino acids long. The CDR3 sequence: CASSGRTQGETQYF. DNA for the CDR3: TGTGCCAGCAGCGGACGGACCCAAGGGGAGACCCAGTACTTC.

This sequence joins TRBV6-6 and TRBJ2-7, with 7 bases identical to TRBD2. Germline V gene lookup returns CDR1 MNHNY and CDR2 SVGAGI (reference sequence). The CDR3 is made up of 14 amino acids. Unmatched junction bases numbered 9, after V lost 6 bases and J lost 4 bases. The chain's CDR3 is CASRTPGLKYEQYF. The CDR3 DNA reads TGTGCCAGCAGAACTCCGGGACTAAAGTACGAGCAGTACTTC.

The chain has TRBV2 and TRBJ2-7; the D gene is possibly TRBD2 (5 bases). V lost 7 bases and J lost 2, with 6 bases in between. The CDR3 sequence is 11 residues long. Looked up from germline, CDR1 is SNHLY and CDR2 is FYNNEI. The CDR3 coding sequence is TGTGCCAGCACGGAGGCCTACGAGCAGTACTTC. This gives the protein CASTEAYEQYF.

In its sample, this clone was seen once. The CDR3 coding sequence is TGCGCCAGCAGCTTCTTCAGGGGACAGGCTGGATCTGAAGCTTTCTTT. Protein product: CASSFFRGQAGSEAFF. The chain couples TRBV5-1 to TRBJ1-1, with 8 bases matching TRBD1. Trimming cost V 2 bases and J 6 bases; bases outside gene matches: 12. Germline CDR1 is SGHRS and CDR2 is YFSETQ. The CDR3 is 16 amino acids. The complete variable domain, with remaining parts taken from reference TRBV5-1 and TRBJ1-1, reads KAGVTQTPRYLIKTRGQQVTLSCSPISGHRSVSWYQQTPGQGLQFLFEYFSETQRNKGNFPGRFSGRQFSNSRSEMNVSTLELGDSALYLCASSFFRGQAGSEAFFGQGTRLTVV.

This clone is a singleton in its sample. The genes are TRBV19 and TRBJ2-2; D gene uncertain. Germline CDR1 reads LNHDA; CDR2 reads SQIVND (reference sequence). The V end lost 10 bases, the J end lost 6 bases, and 12 bases lay between the germline ends. The CDR3 spans 12 residues. The CDR3 loop reads CATLRRSGELFF. The CDR3 DNA reads TGTGCCACCCTCCGAAGGTCCGGGGAGCTGTTTTTT.

About this clone: Additional DNA sequences in this sample encode the identical CDR3. The chain combines TRBV7-9 with TRBJ1-5, with D unresolved. Trimming removed 3 bases from V and 2 bases from J, with 5 bases in between. Germline V gene lookup returns CDR1 SEHNR and CDR2 FQNEAQ (reference sequence). The CDR3 totals 13 residues. Here the CDR3 DNA reads TGTGCCAGCAGCTTGTCGGGCAATCAGCCCCAGCATTTT. It specifies CASSLSGNQPQHF.

The gene calls are TRBV15 and TRBJ1-3; D may be TRBD1 (6 bases). The germline V gene encodes CDR1 LNHNV and CDR2 YYDKDF (reference sequence). V dropped 2 bases and J dropped 0 bases, with 20 bases sitting between them. This CDR3 spans 19 amino acids. Written as DNA, the CDR3 is TGTGCCACCAGCAGATTAGAGGGGGGAGGCATCTTCTCTGGAAACACCATATATTTT. Protein product: CATSRLEGGGIFSGNTIYF.

V usage is TRBV12-3 or TRBV12-4 and J usage is TRBJ1-1; the D gene is possibly TRBD1 (5 bases). CDR3 length equals 13 residues. The V end lost 7 bases, the J end lost 2 bases, and 11 bases lay between the germline ends. CDR3 sequence reads: CASNVQENTEAFF. The CDR3, as DNA: TGTGCCAGCAATGTACAGGAAAACACTGAAGCTTTCTTT.

V gene TRBV7-2 combines with J gene TRBJ2-5; D perhaps matches TRBD2 (6 bases). The CDR3 has 15 amino acids. The V end was cut by 6 bases, the J end by 5 bases, with 19 bases between. Germline V CDR1 and CDR2: SGHTA, FQGNSA. The CDR3 nucleotides are TGTGCCAGCAGTCAAGGGGCGGGGAGGATCGAGACCCAGTACTTC. This sequence encodes CASSQGAGRIETQYF.

The chain couples TRBV10-3 to TRBJ2-3, with TRBD2 matching 14 bases. This CDR3 has 15 residues. Germline values: CDR1 ENHRY, CDR2 SYGVKD. After removal of 9 bases from V and 1 base from J, the junction contained 3 bases not matched to a gene. The CDR3 DNA is TGTGCCATGGGACTAGCGGGAGCGGGCACAGATACGCAGTATTTT. Its protein product is CAMGLAGAGTDTQYF.

The rearrangement uses TRBV5-8 and TRBJ2-3; D might be TRBD2 (5 bases). Trimming pared 0 bases from V and 6 bases from J, leaving 14 bases between. Per the germline V gene, CDR1 is SGHTS and CDR2 is YDEGEE. This CDR3 spans 15 amino acids. In nucleotides, the CDR3 is TGTGCCAGCAGCTTGGGAACTAGATTCACTGATACGCAGTATTTT. Protein product: CASSLGTRFTDTQYF.

This sequence joins TRBV7-9 and TRBJ2-3; either TRBD1 or TRBD2 may supply D (5 bases each). V gave up 2 bases and J gave up 2 bases, with 17 bases separating them. The CDR3 is 17 amino acids. The germline V gene has CDR1 SEHNR and CDR2 FQNEAQ (reference sequence). The CDR3 DNA reads TGTGCCAGCAGCTTAAAACTGGGGGATTGGGTCACAGATACGCAGTATTTT. As protein: CASSLKLGDWVTDTQYF.

This clone was seen only a few times. V and J are TRBV7-9 and TRBJ2-7; D is perhaps TRBD2 (6 bases). Germline V gene sequence: CDR1 SEHNR, CDR2 FQNEAQ (reference sequence). This CDR3 region has 14 residues. The V and J ends lost 4 bases and 8 bases respectively, with 18 bases between them. The CDR3 coding sequence is TGTGCCAGCAGCTCGGAGGGTATTTTTCGGAAGCAGTACTTC. It specifies CASSSEGIFRKQYF.

The CDR3 sequence: CAIRGTVSNYGYTF. The CDR3 nucleotides are TGTGCCATCAGGGGGACAGTCTCCAACTATGGCTACACCTTC. The J gene is TRBJ1-2, the V gene TRBV10-3, with 7 bases matching TRBD1. The germline gives CDR1 ENHRY, CDR2 SYGVKD. The CDR3 runs to 14 residues. Trimming at V came to 6 bases and at J to 2 bases, leaving 6 bases not matched to a gene.

The chain links TRBV28 to TRBJ2-5; possibly TRBD1 or TRBD2 for D (6 bases each). Trimming stripped 7 bases from V and 5 bases from J, with 20 bases between. This CDR3 comprises 15 residues. Germline V CDR1 and CDR2: MDHEN, SYDVKM. The CDR3 loop reads CASTPPTGARETQYF. DNA for the CDR3: TGTGCCAGCACCCCTCCGACGGGGGCGAGGGAGACCCAGTACTTC.